The T cell receptor beta chain described here comes from a study of blood T cell repertoires in COVID-19. For the study at large: Material from acute and convalescent COVID-19 was sourced from the United States, Italy and Spain.

Only a few counts were recorded for this clone. CDR1 and CDR2 (germline): MRHNA, SNTAGT. The CDR3 runs to 16 residues. The trim removed 4 bases at V and 2 bases at J, leaving 6 bases unmatched. Under the authors' procedure: The authors estimated nucleated cell counts from reference gene primer amplification. The method was immunoSEQ multiplex PCR; TCRdb's version includes in-frame clones alone and lacks a portion of them. That table gives V, J and clone size, and the DNA gave D and trimming. The table shows roughly 180,000 clones, with approximately 81% occurring only once. Study members were between roughly 18 and 90 years old and lived in some 22 US regions.

This chain joins TRBV6-4 and TRBJ2-1; the match to TRBD2 covers 9 bases. Sequencing was performed on PBMCs or T cells enriched from blood (not recorded which). The sequence was collected from a middle-aged woman with acute COVID-19. The CDR3 DNA sequence: TGTGCCAGCAGTGGAAAAGCGGGAGGTCCCTACAATGAGCAGTTCTTC. Its translation is CASSGKAGGPYNEQFF.